This T cell receptor (beta chain) was captured in a study of Ad26.COV2.S vaccination and SARS-CoV-2 variants. Regarding the study as a whole: Researchers cautioned that TCR breadth and depth analyses may have underestimated total T cell responses.

This CDR3 region has 15 residues. Germline V gene data show CDR1 as SGHVS and CDR2 as FNYEAQ. The V end was cut by 1 base, the J end by 5 bases, with 13 bases between. Treatment of the sample: some 19 received Ad26.COV2.S at low or high dose, single or two shots; five or six received placebo; per-sample allocation not given. Sample collection was performed on day 63 after the first vaccine or placebo injection. The donor was a Boston adult aged 18-55 years. An Ad26 vector that expressed Wuhan-strain SARS-CoV-2 spike constituted the vaccine. Comments on this clone: Its antigen is still unknown.

Sequenced by immunoSEQ multiplex PCR; TCRdb stores in-frame clones only, minus some. The data show around 450,000 clones, with 88% seen just once and 3.6% held by the top ten. The sequencing here drew on peripheral blood, taken in a trial of Ad26.COV2.S vaccine versus placebo. This TCR derives from a person between 18 and 65 years old who received the Ad26.COV2.S COVID-19 vaccine or a placebo. The J gene is TRBJ2-3, the V gene TRBV7-6, with D unclear. CDR3: CASSLVMGSVDTQYF. In nucleotides, the CDR3 is TGTGCCAGCAGCTTAGTGATGGGGTCGGTAGATACGCAGTATTTT.